The clone carrying this T cell receptor (beta chain) occurred a few times. The CDR3 is 17 amino acids. The sample originates from a study of blood T cells in healthy people across ages. Using a J-beta primer mix together with a sample-barcoded 5' primer, a second PCR was run for roughly 7 to 11 cycles. A single record per CDR3 protein comes from TCRdb applying MiXCR to the 5' RACE reads. The sample shows about 560,000 distinct CDR3 sequences, about 25% of them seen only once. These data were also filed under a second study, of T cells of mothers and their children. That study reports: Input to cDNA synthesis comprised all extracted RNA, at a ratio of around 1.5 ug per 15 ul. Among related mother-child pairs, overlap was slightly higher than in unrelated pairs, though not significantly.

This TCR was recovered from a boy aged 2 to 10 in good health. The gene calls are TRBV21-1 and TRBJ2-3; no DNA check was done on the table's D call, TRBD2. TRBV21-1 is termed a pseudogene. Sequenced: blood. In nucleotides, the CDR3 is TGTGCCAGCAGCAAAGTGACTAGCGGAGACCTGGGAGATACGCAGTATTTT. It codes for CASSKVTSGDLGDTQYF.